This paragraph covers one T cell receptor (beta chain) sequence. The sample comes from a study of OX40 agonist ivuxolimab in advanced cancers. Assay used: immunoSEQ multiplex PCR; TCRdb lists only in-frame clones, some missing. The repertoire holds around 76,000 clones, with roughly 86% as singletons. Trimming took 5 bases from V and 4 from J, leaving 6 bases between them. Germline V CDR1 and CDR2: MNHEY, SVGAGI. This CDR3 contains 12 residues. The TCR was taken from an adult with an advanced solid tumor such as melanoma, head and neck, liver or kidney cancer. The V gene is TRBV6-5, the J gene TRBJ1-3, with D unclear. The sequences come from CD4+ or CD8+ T cells sorted from blood, collected in a trial of the OX40 agonist ivuxolimab. DNA of the CDR3: TGTGCCAGCAGTCCTAAAGGAAACACCATATATTTT. This encodes CASSPKGNTIYF.